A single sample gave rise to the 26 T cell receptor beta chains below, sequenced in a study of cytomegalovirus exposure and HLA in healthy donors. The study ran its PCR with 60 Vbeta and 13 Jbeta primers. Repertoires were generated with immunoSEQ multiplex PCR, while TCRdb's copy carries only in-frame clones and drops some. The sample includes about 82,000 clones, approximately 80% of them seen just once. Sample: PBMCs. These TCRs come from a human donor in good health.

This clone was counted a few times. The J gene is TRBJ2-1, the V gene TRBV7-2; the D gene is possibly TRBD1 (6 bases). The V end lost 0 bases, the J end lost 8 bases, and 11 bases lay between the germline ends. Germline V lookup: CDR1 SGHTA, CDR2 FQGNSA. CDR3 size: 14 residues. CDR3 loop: CASSLAGAIYEQFF. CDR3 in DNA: TGTGCCAGCAGCTTAGCGGGGGCAATCTATGAGCAGTTCTTC.

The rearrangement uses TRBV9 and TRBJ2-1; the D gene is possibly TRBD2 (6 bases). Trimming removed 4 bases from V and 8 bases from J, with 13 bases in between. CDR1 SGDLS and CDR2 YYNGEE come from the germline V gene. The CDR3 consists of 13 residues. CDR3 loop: CASSLTSFDEQFF. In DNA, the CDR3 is TGTGCCAGCAGCCTGACTAGTTTCGATGAGCAGTTCTTC.

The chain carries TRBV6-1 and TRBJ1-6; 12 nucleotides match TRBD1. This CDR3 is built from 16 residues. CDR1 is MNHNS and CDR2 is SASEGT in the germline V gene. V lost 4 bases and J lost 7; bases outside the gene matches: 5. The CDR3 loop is CASSVGQGAKNSPLHF. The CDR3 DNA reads TGTGCCAGCAGTGTGGGACAGGGGGCAAAGAATTCACCCCTCCACTTT.

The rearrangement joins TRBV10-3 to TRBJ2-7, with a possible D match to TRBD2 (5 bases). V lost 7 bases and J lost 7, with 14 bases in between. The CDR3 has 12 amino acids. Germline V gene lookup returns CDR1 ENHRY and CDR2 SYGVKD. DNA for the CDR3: TGTGCCATCAAAGAGGGTACTGGAGAGCAGTACTTC. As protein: CAIKEGTGEQYF.

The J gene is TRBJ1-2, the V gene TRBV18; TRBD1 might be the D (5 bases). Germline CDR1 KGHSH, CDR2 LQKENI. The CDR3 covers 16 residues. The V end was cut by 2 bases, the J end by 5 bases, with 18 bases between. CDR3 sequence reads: CASSPTGEGTYYGYTF. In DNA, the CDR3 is TGTGCCAGCTCACCAACCGGGGAGGGGACTTATTATGGCTACACCTTC.

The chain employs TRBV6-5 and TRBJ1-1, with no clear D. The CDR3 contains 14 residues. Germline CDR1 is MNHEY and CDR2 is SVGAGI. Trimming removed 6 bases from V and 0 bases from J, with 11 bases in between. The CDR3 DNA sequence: TGTGCCAGCAGCGCGGGGATCATGAACACTGAAGCTTTCTTT. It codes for CASSAGIMNTEAFF.

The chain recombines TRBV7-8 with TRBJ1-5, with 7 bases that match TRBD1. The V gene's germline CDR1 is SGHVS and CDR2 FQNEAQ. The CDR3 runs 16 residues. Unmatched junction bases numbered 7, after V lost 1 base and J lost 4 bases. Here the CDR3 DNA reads TGTGCCAGCAGCTTAGATACAGGGGTGGGTAATCAGCCCCAGCATTTT. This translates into CASSLDTGVGNQPQHF.

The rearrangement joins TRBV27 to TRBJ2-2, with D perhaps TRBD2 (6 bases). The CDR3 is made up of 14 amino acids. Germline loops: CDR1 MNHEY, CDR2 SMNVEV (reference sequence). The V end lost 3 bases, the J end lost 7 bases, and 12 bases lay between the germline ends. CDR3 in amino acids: CASSFGTLHGELFF. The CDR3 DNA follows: TGTGCCAGCAGTTTCGGGACTTTGCACGGGGAGCTGTTTTTT.

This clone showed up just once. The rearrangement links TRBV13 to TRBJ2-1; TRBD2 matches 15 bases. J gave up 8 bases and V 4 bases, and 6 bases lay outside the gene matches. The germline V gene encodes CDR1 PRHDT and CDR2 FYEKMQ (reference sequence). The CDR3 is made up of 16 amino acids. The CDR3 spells CASSSPGLAGGDEQFF. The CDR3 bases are TGTGCCAGCAGCTCACCCGGACTAGCGGGGGGGGATGAGCAGTTCTTC.

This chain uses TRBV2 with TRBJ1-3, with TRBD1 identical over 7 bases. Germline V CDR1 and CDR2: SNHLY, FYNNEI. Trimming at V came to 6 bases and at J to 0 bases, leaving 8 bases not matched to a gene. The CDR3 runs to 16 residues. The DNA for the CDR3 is TGTGCCAGCAGGAACCGACAGGGCGTCTCTGGAAACACCATATATTTT. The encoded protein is CASRNRQGVSGNTIYF.

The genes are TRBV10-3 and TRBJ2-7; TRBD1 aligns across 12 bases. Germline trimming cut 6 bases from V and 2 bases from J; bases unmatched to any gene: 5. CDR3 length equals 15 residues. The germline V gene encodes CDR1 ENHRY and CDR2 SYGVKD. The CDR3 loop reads CAIRGTGGEAYEQYF. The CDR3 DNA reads TGTGCCATCAGGGGGACAGGGGGCGAGGCCTACGAGCAGTACTTC.

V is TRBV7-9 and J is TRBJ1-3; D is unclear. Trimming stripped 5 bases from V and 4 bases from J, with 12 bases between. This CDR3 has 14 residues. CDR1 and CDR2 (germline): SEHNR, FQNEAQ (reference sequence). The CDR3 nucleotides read TGTGCCAGCAGCACCCGGGATGTCGGAAACACCATATATTTT. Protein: CASSTRDVGNTIYF. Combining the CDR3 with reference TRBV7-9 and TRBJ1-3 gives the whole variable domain DTGVSQNPRHKITKRGQNVTFRCDPISEHNRLYWYRQTLGQGPEFLTYFQNEAQLEKSRLLSDRFSAERPKGSFSTLEIQRTEQGDSAMYLCASSTRDVGNTIYFGEGSWLTVV.

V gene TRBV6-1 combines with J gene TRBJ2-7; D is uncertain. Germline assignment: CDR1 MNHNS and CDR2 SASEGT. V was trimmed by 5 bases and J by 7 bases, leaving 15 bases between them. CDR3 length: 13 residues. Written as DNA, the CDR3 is TGTGCCAGCAGTTTTGACTTGACGGGTGAGCAGTACTTC. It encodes CASSFDLTGEQYF.

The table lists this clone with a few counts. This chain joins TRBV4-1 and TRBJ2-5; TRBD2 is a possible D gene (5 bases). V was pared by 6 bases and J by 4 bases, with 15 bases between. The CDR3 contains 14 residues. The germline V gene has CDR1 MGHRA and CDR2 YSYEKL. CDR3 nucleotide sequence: TGCGCCAGCAGATCCGTGAGGGCAGGAGAGACCCAGTACTTC. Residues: CASRSVRAGETQYF.

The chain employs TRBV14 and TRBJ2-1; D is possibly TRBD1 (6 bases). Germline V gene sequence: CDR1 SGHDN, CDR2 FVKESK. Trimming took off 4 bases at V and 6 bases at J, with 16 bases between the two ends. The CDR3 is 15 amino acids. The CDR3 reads CASSRPGAGANEQFF. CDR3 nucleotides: TGTGCCAGCAGCCGACCCGGGGCAGGGGCCAATGAGCAGTTCTTC.

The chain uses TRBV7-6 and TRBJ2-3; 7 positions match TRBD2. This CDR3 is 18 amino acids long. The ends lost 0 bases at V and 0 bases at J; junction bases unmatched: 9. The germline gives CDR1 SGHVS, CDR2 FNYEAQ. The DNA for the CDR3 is TGTGCCAGCAGCTTAGCAAGGCTAGCGGTATCTAGCACAGATACGCAGTATTTT. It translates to CASSLARLAVSSTDTQYF.

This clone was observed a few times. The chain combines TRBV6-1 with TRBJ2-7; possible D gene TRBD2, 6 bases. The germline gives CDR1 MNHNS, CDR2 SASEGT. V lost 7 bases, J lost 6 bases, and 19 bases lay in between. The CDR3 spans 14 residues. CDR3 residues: CASTRLGGTPEQYF. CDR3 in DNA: TGTGCCAGCACTAGGTTGGGGGGAACCCCCGAGCAGTACTTC.

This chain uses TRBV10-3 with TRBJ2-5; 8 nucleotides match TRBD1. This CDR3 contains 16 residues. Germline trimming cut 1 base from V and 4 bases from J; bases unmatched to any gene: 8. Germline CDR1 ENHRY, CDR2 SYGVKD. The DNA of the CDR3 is TGTGCCATCAGTGAGTGGATGACAGGGGACCGAGAGACCCAGTACTTC. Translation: CAISEWMTGDRETQYF.

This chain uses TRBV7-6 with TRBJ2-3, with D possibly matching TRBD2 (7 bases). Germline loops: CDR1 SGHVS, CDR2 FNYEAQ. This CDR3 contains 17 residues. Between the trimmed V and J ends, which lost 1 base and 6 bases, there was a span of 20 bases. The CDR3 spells CASSLEVGGGLLDTQYF. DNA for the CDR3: TGTGCCAGCAGCTTAGAAGTAGGGGGGGGCTTGTTGGATACGCAGTATTTT.

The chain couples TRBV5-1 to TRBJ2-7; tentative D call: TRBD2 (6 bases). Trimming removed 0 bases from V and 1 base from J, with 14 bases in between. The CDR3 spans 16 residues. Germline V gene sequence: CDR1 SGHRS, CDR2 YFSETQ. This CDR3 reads CASSLVALALSYEQYF. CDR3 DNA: TGCGCCAGCAGCTTGGTTGCTCTAGCGCTATCCTACGAGCAGTACTTC.

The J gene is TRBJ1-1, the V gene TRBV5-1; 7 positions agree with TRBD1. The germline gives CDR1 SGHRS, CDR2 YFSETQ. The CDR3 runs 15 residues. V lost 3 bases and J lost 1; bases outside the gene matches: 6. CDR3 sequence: CASSWGRQGNTEAFF. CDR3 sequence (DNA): TGCGCCAGCAGCTGGGGCCGACAGGGGAACACTGAAGCTTTCTTT.

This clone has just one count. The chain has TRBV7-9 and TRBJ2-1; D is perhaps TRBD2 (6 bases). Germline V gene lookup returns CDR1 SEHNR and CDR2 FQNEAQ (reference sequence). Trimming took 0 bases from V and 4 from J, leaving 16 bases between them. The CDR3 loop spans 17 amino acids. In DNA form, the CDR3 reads TGTGCCAGCAGCTTAGCGCTGGCGGGGCAACCTTACAATGAGCAGTTCTTC. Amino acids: CASSLALAGQPYNEQFF.

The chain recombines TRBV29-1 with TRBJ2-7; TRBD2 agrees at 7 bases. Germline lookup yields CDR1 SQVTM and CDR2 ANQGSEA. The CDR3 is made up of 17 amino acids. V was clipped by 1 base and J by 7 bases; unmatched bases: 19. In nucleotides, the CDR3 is TGCAGCGTTGAAGGTGTAGGAAGCGGGGCCTCCGGGGGAGAGCAGTACTTC. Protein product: CSVEGVGSGASGGEQYF.

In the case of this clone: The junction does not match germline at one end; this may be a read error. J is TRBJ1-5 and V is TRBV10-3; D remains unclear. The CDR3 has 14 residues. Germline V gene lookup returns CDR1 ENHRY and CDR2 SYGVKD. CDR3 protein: CAIRAPGSNQPQNF. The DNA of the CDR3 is TGTGCCATCAGGGCACCGGGGAGCAATCAGCCCCAGAATTTT.

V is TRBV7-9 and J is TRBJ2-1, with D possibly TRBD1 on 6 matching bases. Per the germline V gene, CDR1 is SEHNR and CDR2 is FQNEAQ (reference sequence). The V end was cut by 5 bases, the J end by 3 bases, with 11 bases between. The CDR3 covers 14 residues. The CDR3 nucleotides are TGTGCCAGCAGCACAATACAGGGCTACAATGAGCAGTTCTTC. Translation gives CASSTIQGYNEQFF.

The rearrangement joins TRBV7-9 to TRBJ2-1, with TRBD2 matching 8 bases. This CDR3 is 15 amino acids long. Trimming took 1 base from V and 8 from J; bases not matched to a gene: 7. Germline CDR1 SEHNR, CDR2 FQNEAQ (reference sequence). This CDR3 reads CASSLGPGGPYEQFF. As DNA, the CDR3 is TGTGCCAGCAGCTTAGGTCCGGGGGGGCCGTATGAGCAGTTCTTC.